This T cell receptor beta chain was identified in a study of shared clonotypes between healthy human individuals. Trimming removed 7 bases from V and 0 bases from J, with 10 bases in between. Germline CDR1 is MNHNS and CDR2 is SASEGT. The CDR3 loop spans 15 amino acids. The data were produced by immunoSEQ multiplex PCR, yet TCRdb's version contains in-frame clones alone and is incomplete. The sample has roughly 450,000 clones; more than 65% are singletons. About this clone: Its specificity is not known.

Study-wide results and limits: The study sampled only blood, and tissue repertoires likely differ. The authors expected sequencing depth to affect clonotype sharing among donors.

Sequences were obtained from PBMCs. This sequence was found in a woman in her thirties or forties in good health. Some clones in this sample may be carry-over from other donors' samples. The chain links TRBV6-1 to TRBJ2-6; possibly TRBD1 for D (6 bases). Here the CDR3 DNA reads TGTGCCAGCAACTTACAGGGCTCTGGGGCCAACGTCCTGACTTTC. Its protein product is CASNLQGSGANVLTF.